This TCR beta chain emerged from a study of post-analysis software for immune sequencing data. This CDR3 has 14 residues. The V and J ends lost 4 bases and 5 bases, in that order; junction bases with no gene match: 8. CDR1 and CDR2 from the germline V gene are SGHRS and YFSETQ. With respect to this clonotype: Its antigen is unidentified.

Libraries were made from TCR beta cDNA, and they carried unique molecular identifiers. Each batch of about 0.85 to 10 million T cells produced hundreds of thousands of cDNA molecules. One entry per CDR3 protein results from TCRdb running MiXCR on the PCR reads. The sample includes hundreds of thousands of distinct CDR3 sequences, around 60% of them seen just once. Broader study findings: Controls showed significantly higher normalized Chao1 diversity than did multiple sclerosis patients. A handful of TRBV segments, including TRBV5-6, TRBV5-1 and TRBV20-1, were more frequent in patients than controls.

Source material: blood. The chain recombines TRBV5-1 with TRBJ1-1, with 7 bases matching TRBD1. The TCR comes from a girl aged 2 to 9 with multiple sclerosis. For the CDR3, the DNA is TGCGCCAGCAGCCCGACAGGGTTGGAGACTGAAGCTTTCTTT. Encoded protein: CASSPTGLETEAFF.